The 17 T cell receptor beta chains given below trace back to one sample, sequenced in a study of cytomegalovirus exposure and HLA in healthy donors. The PCR was carried out with 60 Vbeta primers and 13 Jbeta primers. The data were produced by immunoSEQ multiplex PCR, yet TCRdb's version contains in-frame clones alone and is incomplete. The data contain about 82,000 clones, about two thirds of them singletons. Material for sequencing was PBMCs. These receptors were collected from a man aged 55 to 70 in good health and CMV-seronegative.

The sample holds one count of this clone. The chain uses TRBV30 and TRBJ1-2, with a tentative D call TRBD1 (6 bases). Germline V gives CDR1 GTSNPN, CDR2 SVGIG (reference sequence). Trimming pared 2 bases from V and 8 bases from J, leaving 18 bases between. The CDR3 is 14 residues long. CDR3 region: CAWSIPGAVYGYTF. CDR3 DNA: TGTGCCTGGAGTATTCCAGGGGCTGTATACGGCTACACCTTC.

V usage is TRBV7-9 and J usage is TRBJ2-5; 8 bases line up with TRBD1. The assigned J gene may be wrong: the sequence end matches TRBJ2-7 better. Germline CDR1 reads SEHNR; CDR2 reads FQNEAQ (reference sequence). This CDR3 contains 16 residues. The CDR3 DNA reads as TGTGCCAGCAGCAAAGGACAGGGTGCCCTAGTCTACGAGCAGTACTTC. It specifies CASSKGQGALVYEQYF.

This chain connects TRBV28 to TRBJ1-4, with D tentatively TRBD1 (6 bases). CDR1 and CDR2 (germline): MDHEN, SYDVKM. V lost 3 bases, J lost 4 bases, and 15 bases lay in between. This CDR3 contains 16 residues. The CDR3 DNA is TGTGCCAGCAGTTTCTCGTCGGACAGCTATAATGAAAAACTGTTTTTT. It yields the protein CASSFSSDSYNEKLFF.

This clone has more than one count but fewer than ten. This chain links TRBV6-5 with TRBJ1-1; TRBD1 is a possible D gene (5 bases). Germline V gene data show CDR1 as MNHEY and CDR2 as SVGAGI. Trimming removed 0 bases at V and 1 base at J, with 9 bases between. The CDR3 extends over 15 amino acids. CDR3 protein: CASSYSMGGNTEAFF. CDR3 DNA sequence: TGTGCCAGCAGTTACTCGATGGGGGGGAACACTGAAGCTTTCTTT.

V usage is TRBV6-1 and J usage is TRBJ1-5, with 7 bases that match TRBD1. Unmatched junction bases numbered 8, after V lost 3 bases and J lost 6 bases. Germline V gene data show CDR1 as MNHNS and CDR2 as SASEGT. The CDR3 has 15 amino acids. In DNA form, the CDR3 reads TGTGCCAGCAGTGACGACTACGGGACAGCTCAGCCCCAGCATTTT. Protein: CASSDDYGTAQPQHF.

J is TRBJ2-7 and V is TRBV5-1; 8 nucleotides match TRBD1. The CDR3 spans 14 residues. Germline V lookup: CDR1 SGHRS, CDR2 YFSETQ. V lost 7 bases and J lost 5; bases outside the gene matches: 11. The CDR3 region has the DNA TGCGCCAGCGACCTAGGAGGGACAGGCAACGAGCAGTACTTC. This gives the protein CASDLGGTGNEQYF.

This chain connects TRBV30 to TRBJ1-1; no firm D call. The length of the CDR3 is 14 residues. Trimming removed 4 bases from V and 3 bases from J, with 15 bases in between. From germline, CDR1 is GTSNPN and CDR2 SVGIG (reference sequence). The CDR3: CAWTAPGVDTEAFF. In DNA, the CDR3 is TGTGCCTGGACCGCACCCGGGGTGGACACTGAAGCTTTCTTT.

V is TRBV19 and J is TRBJ2-2, with a possible D match to TRBD2 (7 bases). Trimming took off 1 base at V and 7 bases at J, with 16 bases between the two ends. Germline CDR1 and CDR2: LNHDA and SQIVND (reference sequence). The CDR3 totals 16 residues. Here the CDR3 reads CASSIAGGASSGELFF. The CDR3 DNA reads as TGTGCCAGTAGTATAGCGGGGGGCGCGAGTAGCGGGGAGCTGTTTTTT.

The rearrangement links TRBV7-9 to TRBJ2-1; weak D call: TRBD1 (5 bases). This CDR3 comprises 14 residues. The V gene lost 3 bases and the J gene lost 3 bases, with 9 bases spanning the gap. Germline CDR1 is SEHNR and CDR2 is FQNEAQ (reference sequence). The CDR3 nucleotides are TGTGCCAGCAGCTTCCCAGGGATCTACAATGAGCAGTTCTTC. It is translated as CASSFPGIYNEQFF.

This sequence joins TRBV28 and TRBJ1-2; D ambiguous. Trimming removed 2 bases at V and 8 bases at J, with 9 bases between. Germline V lookup: CDR1 MDHEN, CDR2 SYDVKM. The CDR3 contains 12 residues. CDR3 in amino acids: CASSLIEWGYTF. The CDR3 coding sequence is TGTGCCAGCAGTTTAATAGAGTGGGGCTACACCTTC.

This clone has more than one count but fewer than ten. The V and J genes are TRBV15 and TRBJ2-1; 9 bases line up with TRBD2. CDR3 length: 15 amino acids. V dropped 8 bases and J dropped 7; count of bases not matched to a gene: 12. The V gene's germline CDR1 is LNHNV and CDR2 YYDKDF (reference sequence). In DNA form, the CDR3 reads TGTGCCACCTCCGGAGCTAGCGGGACTTGGAATGAGCAGTTCTTC. Protein sequence: CATSGASGTWNEQFF.

The chain is built from TRBV7-6 and TRBJ1-2; D is perhaps TRBD1 (6 bases). CDR3 length equals 16 residues. The germline V gene encodes CDR1 SGHVS and CDR2 FNYEAQ. Trimming removed 5 bases from V and 2 bases from J, with 18 bases in between. The CDR3: CASSQYVGQRNYGYTF. CDR3 DNA: TGTGCCAGCAGCCAGTATGTAGGACAGAGGAACTATGGCTACACCTTC.

The V call is TRBV6-1, the J call TRBJ1-1, with a possible D match to TRBD1 (6 bases). Germline CDR1 and CDR2: MNHNS and SASEGT. With 7 bases removed from V and 0 bases from J, the gap between germline ends came to 9 bases. This CDR3 is built from 13 residues. The CDR3 region has the DNA TGTGCCAGCACCGGGACATTGAACACTGAAGCTTTCTTT. Translating gives CASTGTLNTEAFF.

V is TRBV7-8 and J is TRBJ1-5, with 9 nucleotides matching TRBD1. Per germline, CDR1 SGHVS and CDR2 FQNEAQ. The CDR3 spans 18 residues. With V trimmed by 4 bases and J by 0 bases, 10 bases remained unmatched. The CDR3 region has the DNA TGTGCCAGCAGCTCGGGGGACAGGGCCCTTAGTAGCAATCAGCCCCAGCATTTT. Encoded protein: CASSSGDRALSSNQPQHF.

The CDR3 nucleotides read TGTGCCAGCAGTTATGCCAGTTCCAACACTGAAGCTTTCTTT. Protein sequence: CASSYASSNTEAFF. The gene calls are TRBV6-5 and TRBJ1-1; D remains unclear. The CDR3 loop spans 14 amino acids. Germline-derived CDR1 and CDR2 are MNHEY and SVGAGI. V was pared by 3 bases and J by 2 bases, with 10 bases between.

The rearrangement joins TRBV25-1 to TRBJ2-7; D perhaps matches TRBD2 (5 bases). The CDR3 extends over 15 amino acids. The V end lost 2 bases, the J end lost 2 bases, and 13 bases lay between the germline ends. Germline V lookup: CDR1 MGHDK, CDR2 SYGVNS. The CDR3 DNA is TGTGCCAGCAGTGAACCCGGGGATCGAACCTACGAGCAGTACTTC. Amino acids: CASSEPGDRTYEQYF.

This clone was found once. The V call is TRBV28, the J call TRBJ2-7; 13 bases agree with TRBD2. CDR3 length: 16 residues. The J segment lost 3 bases and the V segment lost 6 bases, leaving 8 bases of the junction unmatched. The germline CDR1 and CDR2 sequences are MDHEN and SYDVKM. The CDR3 spells CASSTTGLAGFYEQYF. In DNA, the CDR3 is TGTGCCAGCAGCACGACGGGACTAGCGGGATTCTACGAGCAGTACTTC. The whole variable domain, filled in from reference TRBV28 and TRBJ2-7, reads DVKVTQSSRYLVKRTGEKVFLECVQDMDHENMFWYRQDPGLGLRLIYFSYDVKMKEKGDIPEGYSVSREKKERFSLILESASTNQTSMYLCASSTTGLAGFYEQYFGPGTRLTVT.